A single sample gave rise to the 14 T cell receptor beta chains below, sequenced in a study of blood T cell repertoires in COVID-19. Assay used: immunoSEQ multiplex PCR; TCRdb lists only in-frame clones, some missing. The sample includes around 110,000 clones, less than 95% of them seen just once. Material for sequencing was peripheral blood. The receptors shown here come from a human donor with active COVID-19. The donor label of this sample is uncertain.

This clone appeared a single time. The CDR3 coding sequence is TGCGCCAGCAGCCAAGATGCCGGGGGAGGATCCTACAATGAGCAGTTCTTC. Translating gives CASSQDAGGGSYNEQFF. The chain recombines TRBV4-3 with TRBJ2-1; D might be TRBD2 (6 bases). V lost 0 bases and J lost 1, with 13 bases in between. The CDR3 runs 17 residues. Germline V gives CDR1 LGHNA, CDR2 YSLEER.

The gene calls are TRBV4-2 and TRBJ1-2, with D tentatively TRBD1 (5 bases). Germline V gene sequence: CDR1 LGHNA, CDR2 YNFKEQ. V gave up 0 bases and J gave up 4 bases, with 9 bases separating them. This CDR3 is built from 14 residues. The CDR3 is CASSQDLTAYGYTF. CDR3 bases: TGTGCCAGCAGCCAAGATTTGACAGCCTATGGCTACACCTTC.

The chain joins TRBV4-1 to TRBJ2-7; perhaps TRBD2 as D (7 bases). CDR1 is MGHRA, CDR2 YSYEKL, per germline. This CDR3 is built from 19 residues. V lost 0 bases and J lost 3, with 24 bases in between. CDR3 DNA sequence: TGCGCCAGCAGCCAAGATCCCCGGGGGGCTACCAAATCTCTCTACGAGCAGTACTTC. It codes for CASSQDPRGATKSLYEQYF.

This rearrangement joins TRBV19 to TRBJ2-3, with a weak D call TRBD1 (6 bases). Per the germline V gene, CDR1 is LNHDA and CDR2 is SQIVND (reference sequence). The V gene lost 9 bases and the J gene lost 9 bases, with 16 bases spanning the gap. There are 12 residues in the CDR3. CDR3 sequence: CASSDRFYTQYF. The CDR3 region has the DNA TGTGCCAGCTCCGACAGGTTTTACACGCAGTATTTT.

The chain joins TRBV2 to TRBJ2-7; 8 positions agree with TRBD1. The CDR3 has 12 amino acids. Germline-derived CDR1 and CDR2 are SNHLY and FYNNEI. The V and J ends lost 6 bases and 2 bases, in that order; junction bases with no gene match: 0. CDR3 coding DNA: TGTGCCAGCAGACAGGGGGCCTACGAGCAGTACTTC. It specifies CASRQGAYEQYF.

This chain joins TRBV5-1 and TRBJ2-7; 7 positions agree with TRBD1. This CDR3 is built from 16 residues. CDR1 and CDR2 (germline): SGHRS, YFSETQ. J was trimmed by 2 bases and V by 3 bases; bases with no gene match: 11. The CDR3 DNA sequence: TGCGCCAGCAGCTGGGGACCGGGACAGCCAGCCTACGAGCAGTACTTC. This translates into CASSWGPGQPAYEQYF.

The chain is built from TRBV12-3 or TRBV12-4 and TRBJ2-4, with a possible D match to TRBD1 (6 bases). The V end was cut by 6 bases, the J end by 10 bases, with 10 bases between. The CDR3 length is 11 residues. The CDR3 here is CASRGGQIQYF. CDR3 bases: TGTGCCAGCAGGGGCGGACAGATTCAGTACTTC.

V and J are TRBV7-6 and TRBJ1-3; no definite D call. Per germline, CDR1 SGHVS and CDR2 FNYEAQ. This CDR3 spans 15 amino acids. V lost 1 base to trimming and J lost 0 bases, with 7 bases between them. The CDR3 nucleotides read TGTGCCAGCAGCTTAGTTAGTAGCTCTGGAAACACCATATATTTT. This codes for CASSLVSSSGNTIYF.

The genes are TRBV19 and TRBJ2-3; no clear D gene. Germline CDR1 reads LNHDA; CDR2 reads SQIVND (reference sequence). The length of the CDR3 is 15 residues. V gave up 5 bases and J gave up 4 bases, with 16 bases separating them. This chain's CDR3 is CASSPGRLDADTQYF. The CDR3, as DNA: TGTGCCAGTAGTCCCGGCCGGCTAGACGCAGATACGCAGTATTTT. The full variable domain, with the rest looked up from reference TRBV19 and TRBJ2-3, is DGGITQSPKYLFRKEGQNVTLSCEQNLNHDAMYWYRQDPGQGLRLIYYSQIVNDFQKGDIAEGYSVSREKKESFPLTVTSAQKNPTAFYLCASSPGRLDADTQYFGPGTRLTVL.

This clone was detected a few times. The rearrangement links TRBV2 to TRBJ1-5; D possibly corresponds to TRBD1 (6 bases). Trimming removed 11 bases from V and 6 bases from J, with 14 bases in between. Germline-derived CDR1 and CDR2 are SNHLY and FYNNEI. This CDR3 is built from 12 residues. As DNA, the CDR3 is TGTGCCTCCCGGGGGGCGCGTCAGCCCCAGCATTTT. Its translation: CASRGARQPQHF.

V and J are TRBV28 and TRBJ2-5, with 7 positions matching TRBD1. The CDR3 has 16 amino acids. CDR1 and CDR2 from the germline V gene are MDHEN and SYDVKM. Trimming removed 5 bases from V and 4 bases from J; junction bases left unmatched: 13. The chain's CDR3 is CASSPQGWSNTETQYF. The CDR3 DNA reads TGTGCCAGCAGTCCACAGGGGTGGAGTAATACAGAGACCCAGTACTTC.

The chain carries TRBV4-3 and TRBJ2-1, with 9 bases lining up with TRBD2. The junction had 3 bases not matched to a gene; V was cut back by 1 base and J by 2 bases. The CDR3 is 16 amino acids. Germline values: CDR1 LGHNA, CDR2 YSLEER. CDR3 sequence (DNA): TGCGCCAGCAGCCAAGTCGGCGGGGGGGCCTACAATGAGCAGTTCTTC. The encoded protein is CASSQVGGGAYNEQFF.

The V call is TRBV6-6, the J call TRBJ2-7; TRBD1 agrees at 8 bases. J lost 2 bases, V lost 6 bases, and 6 bases had no gene match. The CDR3 sequence is 14 residues long. In germline, CDR1 is MNHNY, CDR2 SVGAGI (reference sequence). CDR3 loop: CASRQGARAYEQYF. The CDR3 DNA reads as TGTGCCAGCAGGCAGGGGGCCCGAGCCTACGAGCAGTACTTC.

Comment on this clone: Distinct nucleotide sequences in the sample also encode this CDR3. The chain employs TRBV2 and TRBJ1-3, with D possibly TRBD1 on 6 matching bases. Germline loops: CDR1 SNHLY, CDR2 FYNNEI. This CDR3 is 17 amino acids long. The V end was cut by 6 bases, the J end by 0 bases, with 18 bases between. The DNA of the CDR3 is TGTGCCAGCAGGCCCGCCGGGACAAGAAGCTCTGGAAACACCATATATTTT. Translating gives CASRPAGTRSSGNTIYF.